This T cell receptor beta chain comes out of a study of CD4 T cells in relation to SARS-CoV-2 and coronaviruses. The V and J ends lost 0 bases and 2 bases respectively, with 10 bases between them. Germline-derived CDR1 and CDR2 are SGHRS and YFSETQ. The CDR3 is 15 residues long. Profiling relied on immunoSEQ multiplex PCR, and the TCRdb table lists in-frame clones only, not all of them. Among tens of thousands of clones listed, more than 60% were seen once. As to this clone: Antigen specificity is unknown.

This chain links TRBV5-1 with TRBJ2-3; D possibly uses TRBD1 or TRBD2 (5 bases each). The receptor was derived from an adult with COVID-19. The source material was memory CD4+ T cells from PBMCs, cultured in vitro. CDR3 nucleotide sequence: TGCGCCAGCAGCTTGGTACGGGGCGACACAGATACGCAGTATTTT. Protein: CASSLVRGDTDTQYF.